The rows below give T cell receptor beta chains drawn from one sample of a study of blood T cell repertoires in COVID-19. TCRdb's table, derived via immunoSEQ multiplex PCR, lists solely in-frame clones and lacks some. This table has around 90,000 clones, around 85% appearing once. The sample comprised peripheral blood. The receptors shown here come from a woman in her seventies with active or convalescent COVID-19. CDR3s include the opening cysteine and the closing phenylalanine or tryptophan. D genes are given only for firm matches. The size of a clone is reported for some rows only, either as once, few or many, or as a class for expanded clones.

CDR3 DNA,CDR3 protein,J gene,D gene,V gene,clone size
TGTGCCAGCTCACCACTAAGGTTGGGACAGGCTATATACGAGCAGTACTTC,CASSPLRLGQAIYEQYF,TRBJ2-7,TRBD1,TRBV18,few
TGTGCCAGCAGCTTTAGCGGGGGGGTGAAAAACATTCAGTACTTC,CASSFSGGVKNIQYF,TRBJ2-4,TRBD2,TRBV5-4,.
TGTGCCAGCAGTCTACACGGGAGATCCTCGGCTAATGAAAAACTGTTTTTT,CASSLHGRSSANEKLFF,TRBJ1-4,.,TRBV6-6,.
TGCGCCAGCAGCTTTGACAGGGCTGGCTACACCTTC,CASSFDRAGYTF,TRBJ1-2,TRBD1,TRBV5-1,.
TGTGCCAGCAGTCCAGAACCAGACAGGGGGGGGAACACCATATATTTT,CASSPEPDRGGNTIYF,TRBJ1-3,TRBD1,TRBV6-4,.
TGTGCCAGCAGCCTCGGGAGGCGGGCCGCTGAAGCTTTCTTT,CASSLGRRAAEAFF,TRBJ1-1,.,TRBV5-4,.
TGTGCCAGCAGCCAAGTTATGAAAGGACTAGCGGGGGCCTACGAGCAGTACTTC,CASSQVMKGLAGAYEQYF,TRBJ2-7,TRBD2,TRBV3-1/TRBV3-2,few
TGTGCCACCGGAGGAGCTAACTATGGCTACACCTTC,CATGGANYGYTF,TRBJ1-2,.,TRBV24-1,.
TGTGCCAGCAGCCTACGAGGGGGTCCGGATGAGCAGTTCTTC,CASSLRGGPDEQFF,TRBJ2-1,.,TRBV4-2,.
TGCGCCAGCAGCCAGTCCTTTGGGACAAACCTACCCAACATTCAGTACTTC,CASSQSFGTNLPNIQYF,TRBJ2-4,.,TRBV4-3,.
TGTGCCAGCAGCCAAGATTGGGGAGGAGTCGACACTGAAGCTTTCTTT,CASSQDWGGVDTEAFF,TRBJ1-1,.,TRBV3-1/TRBV3-2,.
TGTGCCAGCTCACCATCTAGCGGGGGCGGGTACAATGAGCAGTTCTTC,CASSPSSGGGYNEQFF,TRBJ2-1,TRBD2,TRBV18,once
TGTGCCAGCAGCTTAGTGGCAGGGATGAACACTGAAGCTTTCTTT,CASSLVAGMNTEAFF,TRBJ1-1,.,TRBV7-2,.
TGTGCCAGTAGTATATTCCCCGGGGGGGGCCAGCCCCAGCATTTT,CASSIFPGGGQPQHF,TRBJ1-5,.,TRBV19,.
TGTGCCAGCTCACCACCGGAGACAGGGACCACCGGGGAGCTGTTTTTT,CASSPPETGTTGELFF,TRBJ2-2,TRBD1,TRBV18,.
TGTGCCAGCAGCTTAAGTCCAGTTAATTCACCCCTCCACTTT,CASSLSPVNSPLHF,TRBJ1-6,.,TRBV7-2,.
TGTGCCAGCTCGGACAGGAACAATGAGCAGTTCTTC,CASSDRNNEQFF,TRBJ2-1,TRBD1,TRBV2,.
TGTGCCAGCAAGCAAGCTAACTATGGCTACACCTTC,CASKQANYGYTF,TRBJ1-2,.,TRBV6-5,.
TGTGCCAGCAGCTTAAGCCCAGGGATCACTGAAGCTTTCTTT,CASSLSPGITEAFF,TRBJ1-1,.,TRBV6-5,.
TGTGCCCCAGAAGGCTTTGAGGTACCCCAGCATTTT,CAPEGFEVPQHF,TRBJ1-5,.,TRBV5-3,.
TGTGCCAGCAGCTTCGGACAGGGAAGCACAGATACGCAGTATTTT,CASSFGQGSTDTQYF,TRBJ2-3,TRBD1,TRBV9,.
TGTGCCAGCAGCTTAGATTCTTCCTATCGAGCGGGGGGGCAGGGAGATACGCAGTATTTT,CASSLDSSYRAGGQGDTQYF,TRBJ2-3,TRBD2,TRBV11-2,.
TGTGCCAGCACCTCCGGGACAAAGAGCTCTGGAAACACCATATATTTT,CASTSGTKSSGNTIYF,TRBJ1-3,.,TRBV11-2,.
TGCGCCAGCAACCCGACAGGTTCCCAAGAGACCCAGTACTTC,CASNPTGSQETQYF,TRBJ2-5,.,TRBV5-1,.
TGTGCCAGCAGTTCGGACAGGGGAGAAGAGACCCAGTACTTC,CASSSDRGEETQYF,TRBJ2-5,TRBD1,TRBV7-9,.
TGCGCCAGCAGTCAACTAGCGGGGGGCCGAAACACCGGGGAGCTGTTTTTT,CASSQLAGGRNTGELFF,TRBJ2-2,TRBD2,TRBV23-1,.
TGTGCCAGCAGGCCTAAACGCAGGGTACGGAACACTGAAGCTTTCTTT,CASRPKRRVRNTEAFF,TRBJ1-1,.,TRBV7-9,.
TGTGCCAGCAGCCAACCCAGTCGGGGGGACACTGAAGCTTTCTTT,CASSQPSRGDTEAFF,TRBJ1-1,.,TRBV3-1/TRBV3-2,.
TGTGCCAGCAGCTTTGCGGGGGCCAGCTCCTACGAGCAGTACTTC,CASSFAGASSYEQYF,TRBJ2-7,.,TRBV5-4,.
TGTGCCAGTAGTACCGGGGACAGGGAAATGGGTGAGCAGTTCTTC,CASSTGDREMGEQFF,TRBJ2-1,TRBD1,TRBV19,.
TGTGCCAGCAGTACCCGGACTGGGAACACCGGGGAGCTGTTTTTT,CASSTRTGNTGELFF,TRBJ2-2,.,TRBV7-2,.
TGTGCCAGCAGCCTCAACCCCGGACAGCCTAGTAACACCATATATTTT,CASSLNPGQPSNTIYF,TRBJ1-3,.,TRBV7-2,once
TGCGCCAGCAGCACCGCGGGGGACCCTAATTCACCCCTCCACTTT,CASSTAGDPNSPLHF,TRBJ1-6,.,TRBV5-1,few
TGTGCCAGCAGTGGGCCGACAGGGGGCGCTTGGTATGGCTACACCTTC,CASSGPTGGAWYGYTF,TRBJ1-2,TRBD1,TRBV25-1,.
TGTGCCAGTAAAACGACGGGGAGCTCCTACAATGAGCAGTTCTTC,CASKTTGSSYNEQFF,TRBJ2-1,.,TRBV19,.
TGTGCCAGCAGCTTAGCGGAGGGGGGACAGGGCCAGCCCCAGCATTTT,CASSLAEGGQGQPQHF,TRBJ1-5,TRBD1,TRBV7-8,.
TGCGCCAGCAGCTTGGACACAGGGGGAGAGACCCAGTACTTC,CASSLDTGGETQYF,TRBJ2-5,TRBD1,TRBV5-1,.
TGTGCCAGCAGTTTAGCCAGGGGTCCCTACGAGCAGTACTTC,CASSLARGPYEQYF,TRBJ2-7,.,TRBV28,.
TGTGCCAGCAGCTTATCAGGGGGTAAGGACTATGGCTACACCTTC,CASSLSGGKDYGYTF,TRBJ1-2,TRBD1,TRBV11-2,.
TGTGCCAGCAGATCACTAACGCAGGGTAACTATGGCTACACCTTC,CASRSLTQGNYGYTF,TRBJ1-2,.,TRBV6-5,.
TGTGCCAGCAGCTTTCCCCTAGGCGATTCGGTCACCGGGGAGCTGTTTTTT,CASSFPLGDSVTGELFF,TRBJ2-2,.,TRBV7-9,.
TGTGCCAGCAGTGAAGCGGGACAGGGGGATTCACCCCTCCACTTT,CASSEAGQGDSPLHF,TRBJ1-6,TRBD1,TRBV2,.
TGTGCCAGCAGCCTGGGACAGATCTACAATGAGCAGTTCTTC,CASSLGQIYNEQFF,TRBJ2-1,TRBD1,TRBV14,.
TGTGCCACCCTCGCCGCGGGGGGCCGCTACGAGCAGTACTTC,CATLAAGGRYEQYF,TRBJ2-7,TRBD2,TRBV6-6,.
TGTGCCAGCAGTGAGGACAGGGGGCTAAACAACATTCAGTACTTC,CASSEDRGLNNIQYF,TRBJ2-4,TRBD1,TRBV25-1,once
TGTGCCAGCAGCTTGGAACTCTCGCGTAGCACAGATACGCAGTATTTT,CASSLELSRSTDTQYF,TRBJ2-3,.,TRBV5-4,.
TGTGCCAGCAGCCCCCAGCGAGGAGGAGGAGAGACCCAGTACTTC,CASSPQRGGGETQYF,TRBJ2-5,.,TRBV5-5,.
TGCGCCAGCAGCCGGAGCCGATCGAATGTGAAACTGTTTTTT,CASSRSRSNVKLFF,TRBJ1-4,.,TRBV4-3,few
TGTGCCAGCAGCTTGGGCCCAGGACAGGGGAACTATGAGCAGTTCTTC,CASSLGPGQGNYEQFF,TRBJ2-1,TRBD1,TRBV5-4,.
TGTGCCAGCAGGACTATTCAGGGGGCGGTGCAGTACTTC,CASRTIQGAVQYF,TRBJ2-7,TRBD1,TRBV11-2,.
TGTGCCAGCAGCTCTTTGACAGGGGACGAGCAGTACTTC,CASSSLTGDEQYF,TRBJ2-7,TRBD1,TRBV5-4,.
TGCGCCAGCAGCCAAGTTCCGGGCTACGAGCAGTACTTC,CASSQVPGYEQYF,TRBJ2-7,.,TRBV4-3,.
TGCGCCAGCAGCTTGCCGGCGGGGCGGTACAATGAGCAGTTCTTC,CASSLPAGRYNEQFF,TRBJ2-1,.,TRBV5-1,.
TGTGCCAGCAGCGTAGGACAGGACACTGAAGCTTTCTTT,CASSVGQDTEAFF,TRBJ1-1,.,TRBV9,.
TGCGCCAGCACCGGGGGACAGGGGGCGTCCTACAATGAGCAGTTCTTC,CASTGGQGASYNEQFF,TRBJ2-1,TRBD1,TRBV5-1,.
TGTGCCAGCTCACCGGGGGGCTCTGGGGCCAACGTCCTGACTTTC,CASSPGGSGANVLTF,TRBJ2-6,.,TRBV18,.
TGCAGCTCTTCGGCTGGGACTAGCATAGATGAGCAGTTCTTC,CSSSAGTSIDEQFF,TRBJ2-1,TRBD2,TRBV29-1,.
TGTGCCAGCAGCGAGCGGGGGGGCCTCACAGATACGCAGTATTTT,CASSERGGLTDTQYF,TRBJ2-3,TRBD2,TRBV3-1/TRBV3-2,.